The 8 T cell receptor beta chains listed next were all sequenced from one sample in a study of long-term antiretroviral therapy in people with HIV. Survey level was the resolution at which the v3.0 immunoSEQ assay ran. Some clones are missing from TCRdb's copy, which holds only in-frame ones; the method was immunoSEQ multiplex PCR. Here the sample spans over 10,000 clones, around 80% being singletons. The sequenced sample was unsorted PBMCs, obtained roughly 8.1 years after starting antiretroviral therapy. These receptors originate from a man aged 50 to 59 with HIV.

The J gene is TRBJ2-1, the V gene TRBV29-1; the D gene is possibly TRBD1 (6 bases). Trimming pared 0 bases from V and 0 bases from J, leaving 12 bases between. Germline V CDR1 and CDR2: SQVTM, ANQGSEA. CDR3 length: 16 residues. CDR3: CSVEDPADSSYNEQFF. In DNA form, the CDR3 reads TGCAGCGTTGAAGATCCAGCGGACAGCTCCTACAATGAGCAGTTCTTC.

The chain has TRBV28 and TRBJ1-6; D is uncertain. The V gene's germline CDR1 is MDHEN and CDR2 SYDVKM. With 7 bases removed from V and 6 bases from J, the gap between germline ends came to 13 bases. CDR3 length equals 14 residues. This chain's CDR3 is CASTVGGGNSPLHF. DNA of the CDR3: TGTGCCAGCACCGTGGGAGGAGGTAATTCACCCCTCCACTTT.

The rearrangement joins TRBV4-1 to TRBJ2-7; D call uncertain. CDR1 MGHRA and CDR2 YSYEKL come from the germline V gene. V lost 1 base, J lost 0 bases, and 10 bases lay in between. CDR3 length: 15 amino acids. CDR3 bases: TGCGCCAGCAGCCAAGCCCCCCCGACCTCCTACGAGCAGTACTTC. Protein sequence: CASSQAPPTSYEQYF.

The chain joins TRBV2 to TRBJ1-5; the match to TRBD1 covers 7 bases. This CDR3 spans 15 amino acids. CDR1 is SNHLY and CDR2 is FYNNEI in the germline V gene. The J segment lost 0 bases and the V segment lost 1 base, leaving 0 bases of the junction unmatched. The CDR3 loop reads CASSEGQGSNQPQHF. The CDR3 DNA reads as TGTGCCAGCAGTGAAGGACAGGGTAGCAATCAGCCCCAGCATTTT.

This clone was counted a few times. CDR3 nucleotide sequence: TGTGCCAGCACCCTAACTGGGACAGCGATGAACACCGGGGAGCTGTTTTTT. This sequence encodes CASTLTGTAMNTGELFF. The gene calls are TRBV27 and TRBJ2-2; 7 bases map to TRBD1. Per germline, CDR1 MNHEY and CDR2 SMNVEV (reference sequence). V shed 7 bases, J shed 1 base, and the junction held 12 bases outside the gene matches. The CDR3 totals 17 residues.

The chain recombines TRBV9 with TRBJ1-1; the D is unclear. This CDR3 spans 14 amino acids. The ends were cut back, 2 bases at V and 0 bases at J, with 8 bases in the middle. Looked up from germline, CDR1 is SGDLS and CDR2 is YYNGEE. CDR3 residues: CASSVADLNTEAFF. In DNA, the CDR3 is TGTGCCAGCAGCGTGGCAGATTTGAACACTGAAGCTTTCTTT.

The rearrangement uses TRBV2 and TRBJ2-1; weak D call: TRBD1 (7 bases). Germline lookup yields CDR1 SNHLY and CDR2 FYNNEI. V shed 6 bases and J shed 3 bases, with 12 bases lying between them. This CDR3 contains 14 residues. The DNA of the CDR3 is TGTGCCAGCAGGGAGGGACAGATCTACAATGAGCAGTTCTTC. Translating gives CASREGQIYNEQFF.

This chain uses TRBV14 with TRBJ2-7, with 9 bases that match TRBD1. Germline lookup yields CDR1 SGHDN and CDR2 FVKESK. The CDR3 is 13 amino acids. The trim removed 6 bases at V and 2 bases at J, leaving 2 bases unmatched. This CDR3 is CASRRTGAYEQYF. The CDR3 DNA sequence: TGTGCCAGCAGACGGACAGGGGCCTACGAGCAGTACTTC.